Listed below are T cell receptor beta chains from one sample, sequenced in a study of shared clonotypes between healthy human individuals. Repertoires were generated with immunoSEQ multiplex PCR, while TCRdb's copy carries only in-frame clones and drops some. The sample lists a few million clones, less than 95% occurring once. Material: naive CD4+ T cells from PBMCs. These receptors all stem from a man younger than 35 in good health. Some clones in this sample may be carry-over from other donors' samples. Each CDR3 is given with its conserved first and last residue. D genes are given only for firm matches. Some rows have no size entry. The others give once, few or many, or a class for an expanded clone.

>.|TRBV7-2|TRBJ1-1|.
TGTGCCAGCAGCTTAGGGCAGGGCACGGAAGCTTTCTTT
CASSLGQGTEAFF
>.|TRBV7-6|TRBJ2-7|TRBD1
TGTGCCAGCAGCTTGACAGGGACGTACGAGCAGTACTTC
CASSLTGTYEQYF
>once|TRBV2|TRBJ2-7|.
TGTGCCAGCAGTGAAGCGCGGGGCAGAAGCGGGCAGTACTTC
CASSEARGRSGQYF
>.|TRBV15|TRBJ2-3|TRBD2
TGTGCCACCAGCAGGGGGACTAGCGGGAGATCGGCAGATACGCAGTATTTT
CATSRGTSGRSADTQYF
>.|TRBV5-1|TRBJ1-3|.
TGCGCCAGCAGCTTGGGCGGACCCGAGCCCTCTCATTTT
CASSLGGPEPSHF
>.|TRBV7-9|TRBJ2-7|.
TGTGCCAGCAGCCATGGGGGGACTGTCTACGAGCAGTACTTC
CASSHGGTVYEQYF
>.|TRBV7-3|TRBJ2-7|.
TGTGCCAGCAGCCCCCGATCCGGGAGTATCTACGAGCAGTACTTC
CASSPRSGSIYEQYF
>.|TRBV5-4|TRBJ1-1|.
TGTGCCAGCAGCCCGACTGGCAGGCCCACTGAAGCTTTCTTT
CASSPTGRPTEAFF
>.|TRBV15|TRBJ2-5|.
TGTGCCACCCCTAGCACAAGTAAGCTACAAGAGACCCAGTACTTC
CATPSTSKLQETQYF
>few|TRBV6-6|TRBJ1-5|.
TGTGCCAGCAGTTACTCGGGGGGGAGTCAGCCCCAGCATTTT
CASSYSGGSQPQHF
>.|TRBV11-2|TRBJ2-2|TRBD1
TGTGCCAGCAGCCCATGGGACAGGGGTAATACCGGGGAGCTGTTTTTT
CASSPWDRGNTGELFF
>.|TRBV29-1|TRBJ2-5|TRBD1
TGCAGCGTCCGGGACAGGGGGGCTATAGAGACCCAGTACTTC
CSVRDRGAIETQYF
>.|TRBV28|TRBJ2-1|.
TGTGCCAGCAGTCCCGGGAGACGAGCCTACAATGAGCAGTTCTTC
CASSPGRRAYNEQFF
>.|TRBV7-9|TRBJ2-7|TRBD2
TGTGCCAGCAGCCTTAGCGGGAGCGAGCAGTACTTC
CASSLSGSEQYF
>.|TRBV28|TRBJ2-1|.
TGTGCCAGCAGTTTTGGGGGCGGGAGCCGTCGCAATGAGCAGTTCTTC
CASSFGGGSRRNEQFF
>.|TRBV7-8|TRBJ2-7|.
TGTGCCAGCAGCCCTAGGGCAGGGTTGCTAGGTATGCAGTACTTC
CASSPRAGLLGMQYF
>.|TRBV23-1|TRBJ2-1|TRBD2
TGCGCCAGCAGTCAATCGTGGCGGGAGGGCCCCTACAATGAGCAGTTCTTC
CASSQSWREGPYNEQFF
>.|TRBV28|TRBJ1-2|TRBD1
TGTGCCAGCAGTCTCTTACAGGGGGCCGACTATGGCTACACCTTC
CASSLLQGADYGYTF
>.|TRBV6-6|TRBJ1-3|.
TGTGCCAGCAGTGATCCGGGGGGGGGAAACACCATATATTTT
CASSDPGGGNTIYF
>.|TRBV23-1|TRBJ1-5|TRBD1
TGCGCCAGCAGCCTCTTCCGTCCGGGACAGGGGGCAGAAGGTGGCAATCAGCCCCAGCATTTT
CASSLFRPGQGAEGGNQPQHF
>.|TRBV5-1|TRBJ1-2|TRBD1
TGCGCCAGCAGCCCGGGGACAGGGGCGATTAACTATGGCTACACCTTC
CASSPGTGAINYGYTF
>.|TRBV19|TRBJ2-1|TRBD2
TGTGCCAGTAGTATAACTAGCGGGAGTTCCTACAATGAGCAGTTCTTC
CASSITSGSSYNEQFF
>.|TRBV11-2|TRBJ2-2|.
TGTGCCAGCAGTAATAGGGGGGCGCGGGGCGTCGGCGGGGAGCTGTTTTTT
CASSNRGARGVGGELFF
>.|TRBV5-5|TRBJ2-7|.
TGTGCCAGCAGCCTTATGACAGGATACTACGAGCAGTACTTC
CASSLMTGYYEQYF
>.|TRBV7-9|TRBJ2-7|TRBD1
TGTGCCAGCAGCGGAAGGGACAGTACCTACGAGCAGTACTTC
CASSGRDSTYEQYF
>.|TRBV6-4|TRBJ1-2|TRBD1
TGTGCCAGCAGGACAGGGGATGGTTATGGCTACACCTTC
CASRTGDGYGYTF
>.|TRBV5-6|TRBJ2-3|TRBD1
TGTGCCAGCAGCATAAAAGACAGGGGGCAGGGAGATACGCAGTATTTT
CASSIKDRGQGDTQYF
>.|TRBV7-8|TRBJ2-7|.
TGTGCCAGCAGCTTAGAAGCCAGGGGATCTGGAATCTACGAGCAGTACTTC
CASSLEARGSGIYEQYF
>.|TRBV28|TRBJ2-1|.
TGTGCCAGCAGTCAAGGGTCTAATGAGCAGTTCTTC
CASSQGSNEQFF
>.|TRBV5-1|TRBJ2-1|TRBD2
TGCGCCAGCAGCCCTAGCGGGAGAGGTTACAATGAGCAGTTCTTC
CASSPSGRGYNEQFF
>.|TRBV10-3|TRBJ2-7|.
TGTGCCATCAGTCCCGGACCGAACTACGAGCAGTACTTC
CAISPGPNYEQYF
>.|TRBV2|TRBJ2-7|.
TGTGCCAGCCGGAACGGACCTTCTGGTTGGTACGAGCAGTACTTC
CASRNGPSGWYEQYF
>.|TRBV28|TRBJ1-2|.
TGTGCCAGCAGTTTCCCCACAGGGTACTATGGCTACACCTTC
CASSFPTGYYGYTF
>.|TRBV4-1|TRBJ2-7|.
TGCGCCAGCAGCCACCTAGGAGGTCAGGGCACCCGTTACGAGCAGTACTTC
CASSHLGGQGTRYEQYF
>.|TRBV11-2|TRBJ2-3|TRBD2
TGTGCCAGCAGCCCTTCTAGCGGGAGGGCCTGGACAGATACGCAGTATTTT
CASSPSSGRAWTDTQYF
>.|TRBV30|TRBJ1-2|.
TGTGCCGGACAGACTAACTATGGCTACACCTTC
CAGQTNYGYTF
>.|TRBV30|TRBJ1-4|.
TGTGCCGGTTGGGGCGAAAAACTGTTTTTT
CAGWGEKLFF
>.|TRBV28|TRBJ2-5|.
TGTGCCAGCAGTTTTTCCGGAGGGCCCCAAGAGACCCAGTACTTC
CASSFSGGPQETQYF
>.|TRBV5-1|TRBJ2-1|.
TGCGCCAGCAGCTCTTTAGCGGTAAGCTCCTACAATGAGCAGTTCTTC
CASSSLAVSSYNEQFF
>.|TRBV28|TRBJ2-7|TRBD1
TGTGCCAGCAGTGTTCCGGGACAGGGTCTTAACGAGCAGTACTTC
CASSVPGQGLNEQYF
>.|TRBV5-1|TRBJ2-1|.
TGCGCCAGCAGCCTCATCGACAATGAGCAGTTCTTC
CASSLIDNEQFF
>once|TRBV9|TRBJ2-3|.
TGTGCCAGCAGCGTAAACAGAGACCAAAGACTTCGGGTTAGCACAGATACGCAGTATTTT
CASSVNRDQRLRVSTDTQYF